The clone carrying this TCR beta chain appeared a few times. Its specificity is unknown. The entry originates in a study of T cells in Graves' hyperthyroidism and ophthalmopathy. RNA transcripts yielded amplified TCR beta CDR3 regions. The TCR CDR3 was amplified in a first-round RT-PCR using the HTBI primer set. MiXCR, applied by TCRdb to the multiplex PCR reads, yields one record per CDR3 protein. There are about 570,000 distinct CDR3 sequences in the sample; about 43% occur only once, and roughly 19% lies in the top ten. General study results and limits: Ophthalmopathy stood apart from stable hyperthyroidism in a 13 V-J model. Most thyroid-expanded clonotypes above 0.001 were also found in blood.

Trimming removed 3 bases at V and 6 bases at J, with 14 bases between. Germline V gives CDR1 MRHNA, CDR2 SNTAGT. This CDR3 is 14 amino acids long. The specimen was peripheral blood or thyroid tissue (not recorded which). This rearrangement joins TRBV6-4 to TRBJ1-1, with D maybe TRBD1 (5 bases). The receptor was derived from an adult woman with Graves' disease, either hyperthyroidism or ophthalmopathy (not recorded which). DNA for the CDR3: TGTGCCAGCAGTGAGACGGGGGGTATGGCTGAAGCTTTCTTT. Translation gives CASSETGGMAEAFF.